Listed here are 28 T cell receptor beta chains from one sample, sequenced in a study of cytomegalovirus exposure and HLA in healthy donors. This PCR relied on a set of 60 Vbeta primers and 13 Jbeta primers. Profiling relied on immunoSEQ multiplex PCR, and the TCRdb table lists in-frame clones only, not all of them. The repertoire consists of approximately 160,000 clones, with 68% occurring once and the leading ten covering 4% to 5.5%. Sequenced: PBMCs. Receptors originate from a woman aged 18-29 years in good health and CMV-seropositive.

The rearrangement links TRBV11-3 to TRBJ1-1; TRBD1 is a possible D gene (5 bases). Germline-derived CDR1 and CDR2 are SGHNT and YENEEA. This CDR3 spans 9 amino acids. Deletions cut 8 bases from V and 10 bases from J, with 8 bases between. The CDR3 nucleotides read TGTGCCAGCTGGGGGGGAGCTTTCTTT. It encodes CASWGGAFF.

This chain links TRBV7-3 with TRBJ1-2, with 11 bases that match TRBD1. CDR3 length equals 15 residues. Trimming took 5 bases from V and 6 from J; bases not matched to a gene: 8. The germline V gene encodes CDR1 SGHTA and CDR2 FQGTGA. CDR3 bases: TGTGCCAGCAGCCCGGACAGGGGGCGGGATGATGGCTACACCTTC. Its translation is CASSPDRGRDDGYTF.

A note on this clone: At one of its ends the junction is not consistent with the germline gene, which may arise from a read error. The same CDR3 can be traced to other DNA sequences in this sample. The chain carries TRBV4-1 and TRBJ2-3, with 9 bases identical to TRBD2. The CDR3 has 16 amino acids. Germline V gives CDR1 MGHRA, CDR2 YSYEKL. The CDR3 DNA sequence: TGCGCCAGCAGCCAAGAAGGGACTAGCCACACAGACACGCAGTATTTT. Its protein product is CASSQEGTSHTDTQYF.

The CDR3 DNA sequence: TGTGCCAGTAGTATAGATTTCAGCGGCGAGCAGTACTTC. This encodes CASSIDFSGEQYF. The rearrangement uses TRBV19 and TRBJ2-7; tentative D call: TRBD2 (5 bases). Germline CDR1 is LNHDA and CDR2 is SQIVND (reference sequence). Trimming removed 0 bases from V and 6 bases from J, with 9 bases in between. The CDR3 length is 13 residues.

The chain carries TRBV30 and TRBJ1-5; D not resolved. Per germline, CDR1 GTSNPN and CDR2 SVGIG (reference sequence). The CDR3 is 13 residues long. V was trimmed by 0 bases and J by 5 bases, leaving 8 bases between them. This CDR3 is CAWSVRVDQPQHF. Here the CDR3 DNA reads TGTGCCTGGAGTGTAAGAGTGGATCAGCCCCAGCATTTT.

DNA for the CDR3: TGTGCCAGCAGCGTAGACGGGGGGAATCAGCCCCAGCATTTT. Protein product: CASSVDGGNQPQHF. This sequence joins TRBV9 and TRBJ1-5; a weak D match, TRBD1 (5 bases). Germline CDR1 is SGDLS and CDR2 is YYNGEE. CDR3 length equals 14 residues. Trimming removed 0 bases at V and 4 bases at J, with 8 bases between.

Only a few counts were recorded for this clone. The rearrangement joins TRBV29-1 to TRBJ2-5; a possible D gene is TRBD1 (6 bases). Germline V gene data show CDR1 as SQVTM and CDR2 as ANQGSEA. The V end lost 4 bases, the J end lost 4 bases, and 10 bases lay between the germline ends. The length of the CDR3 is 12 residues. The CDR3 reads CSVVGGSETQYF. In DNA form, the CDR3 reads TGCAGCGTTGTAGGGGGATCAGAGACCCAGTACTTC.

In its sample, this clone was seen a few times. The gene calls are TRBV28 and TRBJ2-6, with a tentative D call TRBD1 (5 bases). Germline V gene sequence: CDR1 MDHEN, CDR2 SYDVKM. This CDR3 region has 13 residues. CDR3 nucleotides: TGTGCGGCCAGGGTGTCGGGGGCCAACGTCCTGACTTTC. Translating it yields CAARVSGANVLTF.

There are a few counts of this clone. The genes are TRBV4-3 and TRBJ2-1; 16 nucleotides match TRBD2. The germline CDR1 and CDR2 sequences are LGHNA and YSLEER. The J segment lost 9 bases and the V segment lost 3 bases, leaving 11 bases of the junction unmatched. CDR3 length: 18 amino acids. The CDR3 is CASSHCRGLAGGRSEQFF. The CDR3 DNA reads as TGCGCCAGCAGCCATTGCAGGGGACTAGCGGGGGGGAGAAGTGAGCAGTTCTTC.

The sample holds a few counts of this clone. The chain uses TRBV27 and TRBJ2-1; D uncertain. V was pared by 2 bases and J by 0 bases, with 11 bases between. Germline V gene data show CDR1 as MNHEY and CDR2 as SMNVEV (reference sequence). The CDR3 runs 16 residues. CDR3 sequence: CASSLQRLSSYNEQFF. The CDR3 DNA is TGTGCCAGCAGTTTACAGCGCCTAAGCTCCTACAATGAGCAGTTCTTC.

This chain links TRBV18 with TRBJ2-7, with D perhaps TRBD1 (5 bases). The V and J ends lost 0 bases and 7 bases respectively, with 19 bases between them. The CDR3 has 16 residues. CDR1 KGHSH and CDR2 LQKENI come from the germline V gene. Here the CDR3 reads CASSPPSNQGPLEQYF. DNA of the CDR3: TGTGCCAGCTCACCACCGAGCAATCAGGGTCCTCTGGAGCAGTACTTC.

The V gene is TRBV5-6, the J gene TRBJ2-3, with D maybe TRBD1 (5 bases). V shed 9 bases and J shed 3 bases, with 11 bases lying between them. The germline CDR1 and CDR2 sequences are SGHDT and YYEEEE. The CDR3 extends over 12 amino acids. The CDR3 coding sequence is TGTGCCAACACAGGCTCAACAGATACGCAGTATTTT. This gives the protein CANTGSTDTQYF. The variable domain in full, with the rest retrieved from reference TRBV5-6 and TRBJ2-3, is DAGVTQSPTHLIKTRGQQVTLRCSPKSGHDTVSWYQQALGQGPQFIFQYYEEEERQRGNFPDRFSGHQFPNYSSELNVNALLLGDSALYLCANTGSTDTQYFGPGTRLTVL.

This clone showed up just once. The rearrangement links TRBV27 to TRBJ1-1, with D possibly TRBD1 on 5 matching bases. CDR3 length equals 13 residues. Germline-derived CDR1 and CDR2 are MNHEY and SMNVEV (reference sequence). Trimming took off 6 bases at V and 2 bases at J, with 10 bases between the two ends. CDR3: CASSYQGNTEAFF. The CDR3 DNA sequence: TGTGCCAGCAGCTATCAGGGCAACACTGAAGCTTTCTTT.

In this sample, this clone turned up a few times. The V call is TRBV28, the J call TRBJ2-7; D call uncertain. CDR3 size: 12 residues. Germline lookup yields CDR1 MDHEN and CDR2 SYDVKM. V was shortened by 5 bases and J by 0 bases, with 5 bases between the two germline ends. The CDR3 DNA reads TGTGCCAGCAGTCCCATCTCCTACGAGCAGTACTTC. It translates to CASSPISYEQYF. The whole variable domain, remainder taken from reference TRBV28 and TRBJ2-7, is DVKVTQSSRYLVKRTGEKVFLECVQDMDHENMFWYRQDPGLGLRLIYFSYDVKMKEKGDIPEGYSVSREKKERFSLILESASTNQTSMYLCASSPISYEQYFGPGTRLTVT.

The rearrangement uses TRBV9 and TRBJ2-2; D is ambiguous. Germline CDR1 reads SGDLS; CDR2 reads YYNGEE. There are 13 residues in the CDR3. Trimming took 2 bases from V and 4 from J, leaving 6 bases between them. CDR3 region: CASSVTVTGELFF. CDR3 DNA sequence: TGTGCCAGCAGCGTCACTGTCACCGGGGAGCTGTTTTTT.

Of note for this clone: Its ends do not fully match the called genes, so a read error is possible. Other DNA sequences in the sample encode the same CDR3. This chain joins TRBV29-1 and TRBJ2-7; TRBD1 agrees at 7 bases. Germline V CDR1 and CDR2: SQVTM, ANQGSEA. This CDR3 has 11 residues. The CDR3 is CSVGTGYEQYF. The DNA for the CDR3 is TGCAGCGTTGGGACAGGCTACGAGCAGTACTTT.

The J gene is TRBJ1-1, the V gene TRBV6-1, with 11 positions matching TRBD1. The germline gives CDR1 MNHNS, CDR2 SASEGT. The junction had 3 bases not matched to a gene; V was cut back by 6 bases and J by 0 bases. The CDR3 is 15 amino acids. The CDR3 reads CASRRTGGLNTEAFF. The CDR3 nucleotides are TGTGCCAGCAGACGGACAGGGGGCCTGAACACTGAAGCTTTCTTT.

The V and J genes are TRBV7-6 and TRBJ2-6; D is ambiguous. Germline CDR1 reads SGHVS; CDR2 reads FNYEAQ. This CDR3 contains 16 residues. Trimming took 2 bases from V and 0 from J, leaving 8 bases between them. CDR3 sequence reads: CASSLNLGSGANVLTF. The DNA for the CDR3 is TGTGCCAGCAGCTTAAACCTCGGCTCTGGGGCCAACGTCCTGACTTTC. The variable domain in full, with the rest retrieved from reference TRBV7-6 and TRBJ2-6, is GAGVSQSPRYKVTKRGQDVALRCDPISGHVSLYWYRQALGQGPEFLTYFNYEAQQDKSGLPNDRFSAERPEGSISTLTIQRTEQRDSAMYRCASSLNLGSGANVLTFGAGSRLTVL.

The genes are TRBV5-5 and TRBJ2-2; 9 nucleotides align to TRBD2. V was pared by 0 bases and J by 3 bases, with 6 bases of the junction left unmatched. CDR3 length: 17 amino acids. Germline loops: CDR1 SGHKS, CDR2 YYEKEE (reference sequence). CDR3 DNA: TGTGCCAGCAGCTTGGGCCTAGCGGGAATTGACACCGGGGAGCTGTTTTTT. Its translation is CASSLGLAGIDTGELFF.

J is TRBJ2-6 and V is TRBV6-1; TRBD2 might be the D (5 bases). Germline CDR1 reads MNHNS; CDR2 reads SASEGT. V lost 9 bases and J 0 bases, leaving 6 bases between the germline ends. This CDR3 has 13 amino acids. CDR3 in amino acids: CARGDSGANVLTF. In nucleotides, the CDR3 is TGTGCCAGGGGAGACTCTGGGGCCAACGTCCTGACTTTC.

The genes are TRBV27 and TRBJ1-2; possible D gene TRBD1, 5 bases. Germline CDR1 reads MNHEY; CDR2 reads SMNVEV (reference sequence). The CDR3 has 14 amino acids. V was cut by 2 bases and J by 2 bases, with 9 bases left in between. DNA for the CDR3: TGTGCCAGCAGTTTACATGCAGGGAACTATGGCTACACCTTC. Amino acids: CASSLHAGNYGYTF.

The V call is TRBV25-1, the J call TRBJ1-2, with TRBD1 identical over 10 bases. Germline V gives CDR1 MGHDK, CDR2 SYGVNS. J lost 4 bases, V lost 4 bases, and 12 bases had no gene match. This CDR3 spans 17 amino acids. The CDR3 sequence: CASSGQPGQGISYGYTF. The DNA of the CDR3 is TGTGCCAGCAGTGGCCAGCCGGGACAGGGGATCAGCTATGGCTACACCTTC.

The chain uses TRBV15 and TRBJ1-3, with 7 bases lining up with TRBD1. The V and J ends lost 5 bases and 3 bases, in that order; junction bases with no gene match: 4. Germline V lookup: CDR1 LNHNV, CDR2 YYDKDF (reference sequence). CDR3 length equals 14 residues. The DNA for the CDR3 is TGTGCCACCAGCGACAGGGCGTTTGGAAACACCATATATTTT. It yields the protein CATSDRAFGNTIYF. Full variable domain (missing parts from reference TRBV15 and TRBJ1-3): DAMVIQNPRYQVTQFGKPVTLSCSQTLNHNVMYWYQQKSSQAPKLLFHYYDKDFNNEADTPDNFQSRRPNTSFCFLDIRSPGLGDTAMYLCATSDRAFGNTIYFGEGSWLTVV.

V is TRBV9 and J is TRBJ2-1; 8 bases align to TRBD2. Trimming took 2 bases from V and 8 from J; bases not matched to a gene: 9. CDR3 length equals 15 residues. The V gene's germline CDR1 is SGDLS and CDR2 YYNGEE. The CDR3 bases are TGTGCCAGCAGCGTCTACGGGAGGGCCGGGGATGAGCAGTTCTTC. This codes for CASSVYGRAGDEQFF.

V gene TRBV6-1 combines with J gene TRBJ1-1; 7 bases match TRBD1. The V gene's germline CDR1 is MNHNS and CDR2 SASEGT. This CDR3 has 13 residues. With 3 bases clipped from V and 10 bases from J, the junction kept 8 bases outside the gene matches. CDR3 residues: CASSDLTGAGAFF. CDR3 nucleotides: TGTGCCAGCAGTGATTTAACAGGGGCTGGAGCTTTCTTT.

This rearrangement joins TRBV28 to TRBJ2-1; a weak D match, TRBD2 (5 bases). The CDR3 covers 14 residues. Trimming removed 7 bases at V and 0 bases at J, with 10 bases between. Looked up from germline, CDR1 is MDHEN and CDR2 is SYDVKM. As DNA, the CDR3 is TGTGCCAGCAAGACGGGGTTCTCCTACAATGAGCAGTTCTTC. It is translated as CASKTGFSYNEQFF.

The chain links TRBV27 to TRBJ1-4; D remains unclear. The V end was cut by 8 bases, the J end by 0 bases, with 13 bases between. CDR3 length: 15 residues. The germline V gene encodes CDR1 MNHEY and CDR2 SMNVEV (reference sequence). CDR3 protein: CASSASGATNEKLFF. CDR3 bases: TGTGCCAGCTCAGCGTCGGGTGCAACTAATGAAAAACTGTTTTTT.

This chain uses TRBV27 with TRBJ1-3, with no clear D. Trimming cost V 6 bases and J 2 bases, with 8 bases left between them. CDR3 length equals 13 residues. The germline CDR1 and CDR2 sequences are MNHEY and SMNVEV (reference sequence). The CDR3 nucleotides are TGTGCCAGCAGCTTTCGTCCTGGAAACACCATATATTTT. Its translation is CASSFRPGNTIYF.